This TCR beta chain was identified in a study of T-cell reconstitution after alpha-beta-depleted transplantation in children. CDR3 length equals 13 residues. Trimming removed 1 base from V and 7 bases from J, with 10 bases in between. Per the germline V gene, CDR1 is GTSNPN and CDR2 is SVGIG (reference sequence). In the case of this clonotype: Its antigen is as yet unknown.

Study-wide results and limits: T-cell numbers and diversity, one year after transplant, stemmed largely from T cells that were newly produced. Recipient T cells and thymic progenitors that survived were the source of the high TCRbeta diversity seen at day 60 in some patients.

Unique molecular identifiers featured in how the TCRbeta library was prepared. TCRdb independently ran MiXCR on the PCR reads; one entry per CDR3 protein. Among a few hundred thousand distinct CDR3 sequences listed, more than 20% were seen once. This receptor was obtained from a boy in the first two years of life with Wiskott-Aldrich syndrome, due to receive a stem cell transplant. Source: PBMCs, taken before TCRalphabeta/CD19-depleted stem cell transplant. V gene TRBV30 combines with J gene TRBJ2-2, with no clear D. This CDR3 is CAWSADLVGELFF. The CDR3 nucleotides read TGTGCCTGGAGTGCCGACCTGGTCGGGGAGCTGTTTTTT.